Each of the 29 T cell receptor beta chains below was sequenced from the same sample in a study of blood T cell repertoires in COVID-19. Assay used: immunoSEQ multiplex PCR; TCRdb lists only in-frame clones, some missing. This sample has 62,000 or so clones; about 86% occur once, and the top ten carry roughly 1.4%. Source material: peripheral blood. The origin of the receptors is a woman between 55 and 75 years old with acute or convalescent COVID-19.

J is TRBJ1-1 and V is TRBV19, with D possibly TRBD1 on 6 matching bases. Germline lookup yields CDR1 LNHDA and CDR2 SQIVND (reference sequence). This CDR3 comprises 17 residues. V dropped 4 bases and J dropped 4 bases, with 22 bases sitting between them. Written as DNA, the CDR3 is TGTGCCAGTAGTAACTTGGACAGCTCAGCTTGGAGCACTGAAGCTTTCTTT. It codes for CASSNLDSSAWSTEAFF. The full variable domain, in which reference TRBV19 and TRBJ1-1 provide the parts outside the CDR3, is DGGITQSPKYLFRKEGQNVTLSCEQNLNHDAMYWYRQDPGQGLRLIYYSQIVNDFQKGDIAEGYSVSREKKESFPLTVTSAQKNPTAFYLCASSNLDSSAWSTEAFFGQGTRLTVV.

The chain recombines TRBV12-5 with TRBJ2-5, with TRBD2 matching over 7 bases. The CDR3 consists of 15 residues. The J segment lost 5 bases and the V segment lost 6 bases, leaving 12 bases of the junction unmatched. Looked up from germline, CDR1 is LGHNT and CDR2 is FRNRAP. Written as DNA, the CDR3 is TGTGCTAGTGGCAATCGGGACTACCTTCGGGAGACCCAGTACTTC. This gives the protein CASGNRDYLRETQYF. Combining the CDR3 with reference TRBV12-5 and TRBJ2-5 gives the whole variable domain DARVTQTPRHKVTEMGQEVTMRCQPILGHNTVFWYRQTMMQGLELLAYFRNRAPLDDSGMPKDRFSAEMPDATLATLKIQPSEPRDSAVYFCASGNRDYLRETQYFGPGTRLLVL.

The chain employs TRBV18 and TRBJ1-1; no firm D call. CDR3 length equals 13 residues. From germline, CDR1 is KGHSH and CDR2 LQKENI. Trimming took 6 bases from V and 4 from J, leaving 12 bases between them. CDR3 DNA: TGTGCCAGCTCCCCCTCATTGAGCACTGAAGCTTTCTTT. This sequence encodes CASSPSLSTEAFF.

V is TRBV2 and J is TRBJ2-3; 10 bases line up with TRBD2. The CDR3 has 16 residues. V shed 6 bases and J 6 bases; nucleotides not matched to a gene: 12. Germline V gene sequence: CDR1 SNHLY, CDR2 FYNNEI. In DNA form, the CDR3 reads TGTGCCAGCAGAGCCGCTAGCGGGAGATCATGGGATACGCAGTATTTT. Amino acid sequence: CASRAASGRSWDTQYF.

The rearrangement joins TRBV28 to TRBJ2-7; TRBD2 agrees at 10 bases. The CDR3 sequence is 14 residues long. V gave up 5 bases and J gave up 4 bases; unmatched junction bases: 5. Looked up from germline, CDR1 is MDHEN and CDR2 is SYDVKM. The CDR3 DNA is TGTGCCAGCAGTCTAGCGGGGGCCACGTACGAGCAGTACTTC. The encoded protein is CASSLAGATYEQYF. The full variable domain, with the rest looked up from reference TRBV28 and TRBJ2-7, is DVKVTQSSRYLVKRTGEKVFLECVQDMDHENMFWYRQDPGLGLRLIYFSYDVKMKEKGDIPEGYSVSREKKERFSLILESASTNQTSMYLCASSLAGATYEQYFGPGTRLTVT.

The V gene is TRBV7-2, the J gene TRBJ2-7; D perhaps matches TRBD1 (6 bases). CDR1 SGHTA and CDR2 FQGNSA come from the germline V gene. Trimming took 5 bases from V and 5 from J, leaving 13 bases between them. This CDR3 region has 13 residues. CDR3 protein: CASSSSRGNEQYF. CDR3 DNA: TGTGCCAGCAGCAGCAGTAGGGGGAACGAGCAGTACTTC. Full variable domain (outside the CDR3, taken from reference TRBV7-2 and TRBJ2-7): GAGVSQSPSNKVTEKGKDVELRCDPISGHTALYWYRQSLGQGLEFLIYFQGNSAPDKSGLPSDRFSAERTGGSVSTLTIQRTQQEDSAVYLCASSSSRGNEQYFGPGTRLTVT.

The chain links TRBV28 to TRBJ1-2; 9 bases line up with TRBD1. CDR1 is MDHEN and CDR2 is SYDVKM in the germline V gene. The CDR3 runs 14 residues. The V gene end was trimmed by 7 bases and the J gene end by 2 bases; junction bases not matched to a gene: 5. The CDR3 sequence: CASTYRGQNYGYTF. The CDR3, as DNA: TGTGCCAGCACTTACAGGGGGCAGAACTATGGCTACACCTTC.

This clone occurred a few times. The J gene is TRBJ2-7, the V gene TRBV6-2 or TRBV6-3; 9 bases are a match to TRBD1. The CDR3 contains 16 residues. Germline CDR1 and CDR2: MNHEY and SVGEGT. The junction had 8 bases not matched to a gene; V was cut back by 0 bases and J by 5 bases. The CDR3: CASSYSTGQGSDEQYF. In DNA form, the CDR3 reads TGTGCCAGCAGTTACTCGACGGGACAGGGAAGCGACGAGCAGTACTTC.

J is TRBJ2-3 and V is TRBV7-2; D unclear. Trimming removed 1 base at V and 6 bases at J, with 8 bases between. The CDR3 consists of 13 residues. CDR1 is SGHTA and CDR2 is FQGNSA in the germline V gene. In nucleotides, the CDR3 is TGTGCCAGCAGCTTAGGTTCCGGGGATACGCAGTATTTT. Residues: CASSLGSGDTQYF.

V gene TRBV2 combines with J gene TRBJ2-3; 7 bases are shared with TRBD1. V shed 6 bases and J 0 bases; nucleotides not matched to a gene: 3. The CDR3 runs to 14 residues. Germline values: CDR1 SNHLY, CDR2 FYNNEI. As DNA, the CDR3 is TGTGCCAGCAGGAGACAGGGTAGCACAGATACGCAGTATTTT. Encoded protein: CASRRQGSTDTQYF.

The CDR3 reads CASKNRDRASPLHF. The CDR3 DNA follows: TGTGCCAGTAAAAACCGGGACAGGGCTTCACCCCTCCACTTT. The rearrangement links TRBV19 to TRBJ1-6; 9 positions match TRBD1. There are 14 residues in the CDR3. Trimming removed 7 bases from V and 9 bases from J; junction bases left unmatched: 7. Germline V gene sequence: CDR1 LNHDA, CDR2 SQIVND (reference sequence).

The chain recombines TRBV19 with TRBJ2-5, with 9 bases that match TRBD2. The CDR3 runs 16 residues. The V segment lost 5 bases and the J segment 2 bases; nucleotides outside the gene matches: 9. Germline-derived CDR1 and CDR2 are LNHDA and SQIVND (reference sequence). The CDR3 reads CASSPQRGASQETQYF. The CDR3 bases are TGTGCCAGTAGTCCACAGCGGGGGGCCTCTCAAGAGACCCAGTACTTC.

The chain links TRBV3-1 (or the pseudogene TRBV3-2) to TRBJ2-7; 9 bases agree with TRBD1. The CDR3 length is 16 residues. V was clipped by 1 base and J by 5 bases; unmatched bases: 9. Germline V gives CDR1 LGHDT, CDR2 YNNKEL (reference sequence). CDR3 DNA sequence: TGTGCCAGCAGCCAAGGAAGGAGTGACAGGGGGAACGAGCAGTACTTC. This codes for CASSQGRSDRGNEQYF.

V and J are TRBV12-2 and TRBJ1-5; the table's D call, TRBD1, has no DNA check behind it. TRBV12-2 is a pseudogene. The CDR3 totals 18 residues. CDR3 bases: TGTGCAAGTCGCTTAGCGTTGGCCCGGACAGAGGACAATCAGCCCCAGCATTTT. Translated: CASRLALARTEDNQPQHF.

This clone was picked up a small number of times. The chain employs TRBV7-3 and TRBJ1-5; no clear D. CDR3 size: 13 residues. V dropped 3 bases and J dropped 6 bases, with 9 bases sitting between them. Germline assignment: CDR1 SGHTA and CDR2 FQGTGA. This chain's CDR3 is CASSLDAGQPQHF. For the CDR3, the DNA is TGTGCCAGCAGCTTGGATGCGGGTCAGCCCCAGCATTTT.

The genes are TRBV19 and TRBJ2-3; 7 bases match TRBD1. The ends lost 6 bases at V and 8 bases at J; junction bases unmatched: 14. Germline V CDR1 and CDR2: LNHDA, SQIVND (reference sequence). The CDR3 spans 15 residues. CDR3 protein: CASSWGQTGEVTQYF. The CDR3 DNA follows: TGTGCCAGTAGCTGGGGACAAACAGGGGAAGTTACGCAGTATTTT.

The chain combines TRBV28 with TRBJ2-1, with D possibly matching TRBD1 (6 bases). Between the trimmed V and J ends, which lost 3 bases and 4 bases, there was a span of 13 bases. The CDR3 loop spans 15 amino acids. The germline V gene encodes CDR1 MDHEN and CDR2 SYDVKM. The CDR3 loop reads CASSFVQGYYNEQFF. CDR3 DNA: TGTGCCAGCAGTTTTGTACAGGGCTATTACAATGAGCAGTTCTTC.

This sequence joins TRBV19 and TRBJ2-2, with TRBD2 as a possible D gene (5 bases). Germline V gene sequence: CDR1 LNHDA, CDR2 SQIVND (reference sequence). The CDR3 is made up of 16 amino acids. The V and J ends lost 4 bases and 4 bases respectively, with 16 bases between them. CDR3 protein: CASSTAELGGTGELFF. The CDR3 bases are TGTGCCAGTAGTACTGCCGAGTTAGGAGGCACCGGGGAGCTGTTTTTT.

The gene calls are TRBV6-5 and TRBJ2-2; the D is unclear. The germline V gene has CDR1 MNHEY and CDR2 SVGAGI. V dropped 5 bases and J dropped 6 bases, with 13 bases sitting between them. There are 14 residues in the CDR3. The CDR3 region is CASSLVVPAGELFF. The CDR3 coding sequence is TGTGCCAGCAGTCTAGTCGTCCCGGCCGGGGAGCTGTTTTTT.

This chain uses TRBV24-1 with TRBJ2-1; a weak D match, TRBD1 (5 bases). This CDR3 spans 16 amino acids. V was pared by 3 bases and J by 4 bases, with 15 bases between. Germline CDR1 KGHDR, CDR2 SFDVKD. DNA for the CDR3: TGTGCCACCAGTGATGCCACAGGAACGAGGTACAATGAGCAGTTCTTC. Translated: CATSDATGTRYNEQFF.

This clone was seen only once. DNA for the CDR3: TGTGCCAGCAGCGTAGTTCAGGGGAGTGGGCGCGAGACCCAGTACTTC. It is translated as CASSVVQGSGRETQYF. The chain is built from TRBV9 and TRBJ2-5, with a possible D match to TRBD1 (6 bases). V shed 0 bases and J shed 5 bases, with 17 bases lying between them. The CDR3 extends over 16 amino acids. Looked up from germline, CDR1 is SGDLS and CDR2 is YYNGEE.

The chain is built from TRBV19 and TRBJ2-1; TRBD2 aligns across 14 bases. The CDR3 loop spans 18 amino acids. V lost 6 bases to trimming and J lost 2 bases; unmatched junction nucleotides: 9. Germline CDR1 is LNHDA and CDR2 is SQIVND (reference sequence). CDR3 in DNA: TGTGCCAGTAGAGGGACTAGCGGGAGTATCGTTGCCTACAATGAGCAGTTCTTC. This sequence encodes CASRGTSGSIVAYNEQFF.

The V gene is TRBV5-1, the J gene TRBJ2-7; TRBD2 matches at 8 bases. After removal of 2 bases from V and 3 bases from J, the junction contained 1 base not matched to a gene. The V gene's germline CDR1 is SGHRS and CDR2 YFSETQ. The CDR3 is 13 amino acids. CDR3 residues: CASSLTSGYEQYF. For the CDR3, the DNA is TGCGCCAGCAGCTTAACTAGCGGCTACGAGCAGTACTTC.

This clone was observed once. The CDR3 DNA reads as TGTGCCAGCAGCCTTGCTAGCGGGGGGTTGAACGAGCAGTACTTC. Protein sequence: CASSLASGGLNEQYF. The rearrangement links TRBV7-2 to TRBJ2-7, with 11 bases fitting TRBD2. Germline CDR1 reads SGHTA; CDR2 reads FQGNSA. J was trimmed by 5 bases and V by 5 bases; bases with no gene match: 8. CDR3 size: 15 residues.

The genes are TRBV10-3 and TRBJ2-7; TRBD2 matches 8 bases. Germline V gene sequence: CDR1 ENHRY, CDR2 SYGVKD. Unmatched junction bases numbered 4, after V lost 0 bases and J lost 0 bases. The CDR3 extends over 16 amino acids. CDR3 amino acids: CAISESIAGGSYEQYF. The CDR3 DNA reads TGTGCCATCAGTGAGTCAATTGCGGGAGGCTCCTACGAGCAGTACTTC.

The chain employs TRBV5-1 and TRBJ1-5; 7 nucleotides align to TRBD1. Germline V gives CDR1 SGHRS, CDR2 YFSETQ. Unmatched junction bases numbered 6, after V lost 3 bases and J lost 6 bases. This CDR3 is built from 14 residues. DNA for the CDR3: TGCGCCAGCAGCTCCGGGACAGCCGGTCAGCCCCAGCATTTT. Protein: CASSSGTAGQPQHF.

This chain links TRBV6-1 with TRBJ2-1; 7 bases align to TRBD2. V gave up 2 bases and J gave up 4 bases; unmatched junction bases: 11. Germline lookup yields CDR1 MNHNS and CDR2 SASEGT. This CDR3 region has 17 residues. The CDR3 loop is CASSERPTSAQYNEQFF. The CDR3 DNA is TGTGCCAGCAGTGAAAGGCCCACTAGCGCCCAGTACAATGAGCAGTTCTTC.

This clone occurred once. The chain employs TRBV7-9 and TRBJ2-3, with 8 bases aligning to TRBD1. V was clipped by 8 bases and J by 0 bases; unmatched bases: 4. This CDR3 comprises 14 residues. Germline V gene lookup returns CDR1 SEHNR and CDR2 FQNEAQ (reference sequence). This chain's CDR3 is CASRQGISTDTQYF. CDR3 sequence (DNA): TGTGCCAGCCGACAGGGGATTAGCACAGATACGCAGTATTTT.

This chain joins TRBV15 and TRBJ2-2, with D perhaps matching TRBD1 (6 bases). The CDR3 covers 15 residues. V was cut by 1 base and J by 7 bases, with 13 bases left in between. CDR1 is LNHNV, CDR2 YYDKDF, per germline (reference sequence). CDR3 nucleotides: TGTGCCACCAGCAGAGGTCCAGGGGCGGGCGGGGAGCTGTTTTTT. Translating it yields CATSRGPGAGGELFF.